The 21 T cell receptor beta chains presented below share a single source sample, sequenced in a study of T-cell memory formation after mild COVID-19 listed by TCRdb under 2021. Library creation used 5' RACE. These reads were obtained on an Illumina NovaSeq 6000. TCRdb reworked the public reads: Q25 trimming with fastp, MiXCR clone assembly, productive beta chains retained. Rows are unified per CDR3 protein, each entry keeping the most common DNA and genes. Recorded for this sample are a few hundred thousand distinct CDR3 sequences; over 7% of them occurred a single time. The ten largest clones represent approximately 23% of the sample. The specimen was PBMCs or a T cell subset sorted from them (not recorded which). These receptor sequences come from a man aged 18 to 29 who had mild COVID-19 (a few samples of this study predate the infection). The sample titles of this study are shuffled in the database, so cell type and time point are left out; the donor was told from shared clones.

The chain recombines TRBV5-1 with TRBJ2-1; tentative D call: TRBD1 (6 bases). Germline V gene lookup returns CDR1 SGHRS and CDR2 YFSETQ. The CDR3 has 14 residues. Trimming shortened V by 4 bases and J by 7 bases, and 15 bases separated the two germline ends. The CDR3 is CASSRLQGLNEQFF. CDR3 bases: TGCGCCAGCAGCCGATTACAGGGTCTGAATGAGCAGTTCTTC.

V and J are TRBV7-2 and TRBJ2-3; no definite D call. This CDR3 contains 14 residues. CDR1 is SGHTA and CDR2 is FQGNSA in the germline V gene. Trimming took off 7 bases at V and 1 base at J, with 12 bases between the two ends. Here the CDR3 reads CASNPSGRTDTQYF. The CDR3 DNA reads TGTGCCAGCAATCCTAGTGGGCGCACAGATACGCAGTATTTT.

The rearrangement joins TRBV4-3 to TRBJ2-2; the D gene is possibly TRBD2 (7 bases). Germline-derived CDR1 and CDR2 are LGHNA and YSLEER. This CDR3 has 18 amino acids. V shed 0 bases and J shed 6 bases, with 20 bases lying between them. Here the CDR3 DNA reads TGCGCCAGCAGCCAAGAACGGGGGGCGGGGGTTGAGTCCGGGGAGCTGTTTTTT. Protein product: CASSQERGAGVESGELFF.

A few counts support this clonotype. The chain is built from TRBV5-6 and TRBJ1-1; D remains ambiguous. Germline-derived CDR1 and CDR2 are SGHDT and YYEEEE. The CDR3 is 14 residues long. V lost 7 bases and J lost 3, with 16 bases in between. For the CDR3, the DNA is TGTGCCAGCTCCCATGTGGTCCGGGACACTGAAGCTTTCTTT. Translated: CASSHVVRDTEAFF.

Ten or more counts support this clonotype. CDR3 protein: CATSDSDRWEQFF. The CDR3 DNA is TGTGCCACCAGTGATTCGGACAGGTGGGAGCAGTTCTTC. The chain couples TRBV24-1 to TRBJ2-1; 7 nucleotides line up with TRBD1. Germline loops: CDR1 KGHDR, CDR2 SFDVKD. The V gene end was trimmed by 2 bases and the J gene end by 10 bases; junction bases not matched to a gene: 4. The CDR3 totals 13 residues.

This chain uses TRBV12-3 or TRBV12-4 with TRBJ1-5; D not resolved. The CDR3 totals 12 residues. V dropped 4 bases and J dropped 11 bases, with 12 bases sitting between them. The CDR3 DNA follows: TGTGCCAGCAGTTCCGACCCCCCGGCCCAGCATTTT. This translates into CASSSDPPAQHF.

The table lists this clonotype with a few counts. This chain links TRBV5-4 with TRBJ1-2, with TRBD1 identical over 8 bases. In germline, CDR1 is SGHNT, CDR2 YYREEE (reference sequence). After removal of 0 bases from V and 10 bases from J, the junction contained 5 bases not matched to a gene. This CDR3 is built from 13 residues. The CDR3 spells CASSLAQGAYYTF. The CDR3 DNA is TGTGCCAGCAGCTTGGCCCAGGGGGCGTACTACACCTTC.

This clonotype has more than one count but fewer than ten. V usage is TRBV6-2 or TRBV6-3 and J usage is TRBJ1-5, with 8 bases identical to TRBD1. The V segment lost 6 bases and the J segment 4 bases; nucleotides outside the gene matches: 8. Germline V CDR1 and CDR2: MNHEY, SVGEGT. The CDR3 is 15 amino acids. This chain's CDR3 is CASSPPGQGNQPQHF. In DNA form, the CDR3 reads TGTGCCAGCAGCCCACCCGGACAGGGAAATCAGCCCCAGCATTTT.

The CDR3 bases are TGTGCCAGCAGCTTAGAAGGGGCCCCCATCGAGCAGTACTTC. It encodes CASSLEGAPIEQYF. The gene calls are TRBV7-9 and TRBJ2-7, with D perhaps TRBD1 (5 bases). Trimming took off 1 base at V and 6 bases at J, with 13 bases between the two ends. Germline V gene lookup returns CDR1 SEHNR and CDR2 FQNEAQ (reference sequence). The CDR3 consists of 14 residues.

This clonotype turned up a few times. The genes are TRBV7-2 and TRBJ2-1; maybe TRBD2 (5 bases). The germline V gene encodes CDR1 SGHTA and CDR2 FQGNSA. The CDR3 length is 18 residues. V shed 1 base and J shed 0 bases, with 16 bases lying between them. For the CDR3, the DNA is TGTGCCAGCAGCTTAGAACCCTCCCCGGGGAGCTCCTACAATGAGCAGTTCTTC. It yields the protein CASSLEPSPGSSYNEQFF.

This clonotype was counted a few times. The chain couples TRBV12-3 or TRBV12-4 to TRBJ1-3; TRBD1 might be the D (6 bases). V lost 9 bases and J 1 base, leaving 10 bases between the germline ends. This CDR3 is 13 amino acids long. CDR3 region: CASTRGSGNTIYF. The CDR3 DNA follows: TGTGCCAGTACCAGGGGTTCTGGAAACACCATATATTTT.

The rearrangement links TRBV6-6 to TRBJ1-1; D uncertain. This CDR3 contains 12 residues. V was cut by 10 bases and J by 0 bases, with 9 bases left in between. Germline CDR1 reads MNHNY; CDR2 reads SVGAGI (reference sequence). The CDR3 sequence: CAIGPMNTEAFF. The CDR3 coding sequence is TGTGCCATCGGTCCCATGAACACTGAAGCTTTCTTT.

This clonotype is labeled medium-sized. This rearrangement joins TRBV7-6 to TRBJ2-1; 10 bases are a match to TRBD2. J was trimmed by 10 bases and V by 2 bases; bases with no gene match: 11. The CDR3 length is 16 residues. The germline V gene encodes CDR1 SGHVS and CDR2 FNYEAQ. CDR3 sequence (DNA): TGTGCCAGCAGCTTACTACCAGCGGGGGGGCCACGGGAGCAGTTCTTC. It translates to CASSLLPAGGPREQFF.

The sample holds a few counts of this clonotype. The rearrangement uses TRBV7-2 and TRBJ2-3; D gene ambiguous. Trimming cost V 1 base and J 3 bases, with 8 bases left between them. Germline V gene sequence: CDR1 SGHTA, CDR2 FQGNSA. The CDR3 sequence is 14 residues long. The CDR3 spells CASSLGAATDTQYF. The CDR3, as DNA: TGTGCCAGCAGCTTAGGGGCAGCAACAGATACGCAGTATTTT.

This clonotype was seen ten or more times. The chain combines TRBV20-1 with TRBJ2-7; TRBD1 matches at 7 bases. Trimming removed 1 base from V and 3 bases from J; junction bases left unmatched: 12. This CDR3 is built from 16 residues. The germline V gene has CDR1 DFQATT and CDR2 SNEGSKA (reference sequence). The CDR3 loop is CSARGQGERYFYEQYV. In DNA, the CDR3 is TGCAGTGCTAGAGGGCAGGGGGAGAGGTACTTCTACGAGCAGTACGTC.

This clonotype appeared many times. This chain joins TRBV6-2 or TRBV6-3 and TRBJ2-2; D is uncertain. Looked up from germline, CDR1 is MNHEY and CDR2 is SVGEGT. Trimming removed 0 bases at V and 1 base at J, with 9 bases between. The length of the CDR3 is 16 residues. The CDR3 bases are TGTGCCAGCAGTTACTCTGCGGACGAGAACACCGGGGAGCTGTTTTTT. It codes for CASSYSADENTGELFF.

This clonotype has ten or more counts. The chain recombines TRBV29-1 with TRBJ2-1; D may match TRBD1 or TRBD2 (5 bases each). Germline V gene lookup returns CDR1 SQVTM and CDR2 ANQGSEA. This CDR3 spans 14 amino acids. Trimming shortened V by 7 bases and J by 4 bases, and 17 bases separated the two germline ends. The chain's CDR3 is CSAMPGRIYNEQFF. The CDR3 nucleotides are TGCAGCGCCATGCCGGGACGGATTTACAATGAGCAGTTCTTC.

This clonotype was seen more than once but under ten times. V and J are TRBV3-1 and TRBJ2-7, with D unresolved. This CDR3 has 15 amino acids. Germline-derived CDR1 and CDR2 are LGHDT and YNNKEL (reference sequence). The V end was cut by 1 base, the J end by 7 bases, with 17 bases between. The CDR3 DNA sequence: TGTGCCAGCAGCCAAGGGGCAGGCCCTACGGGTGAGCAGTACTTC. Translating gives CASSQGAGPTGEQYF.

This clonotype was counted between two and nine times. The chain uses TRBV6-2 or TRBV6-3 and TRBJ2-3, with TRBD2 matching over 9 bases. J lost 4 bases, V lost 4 bases, and 6 bases had no gene match. CDR1 MNHEY and CDR2 SVGEGT come from the germline V gene. The CDR3 totals 15 residues. In nucleotides, the CDR3 is TGTGCCAGCAGTTCCATAGCGGGGGCGTCAGATACGCAGTATTTT. Translating gives CASSSIAGASDTQYF.

This chain connects TRBV11-2 to TRBJ2-7; 13 nucleotides align to TRBD2. With 4 bases clipped from V and 1 base from J, the junction kept 4 bases outside the gene matches. CDR1 and CDR2 (germline): SGHAT, FQNNGV. CDR3 length equals 16 residues. CDR3 loop: CASSWTSGGPSYEQYF. CDR3 bases: TGTGCCAGCAGCTGGACTAGCGGGGGTCCATCCTACGAGCAGTACTTC.

A remark on this clonotype: At one boundary the junction diverges from the germline segment, which might be a read error. V gene TRBV7-2 combines with J gene TRBJ2-7, with D possibly TRBD2 on 5 matching bases. CDR3 length equals 14 residues. Germline V gene sequence: CDR1 SGHTA, CDR2 FQGNSA. CDR3 region: CASSLAHSSYEQYF. CDR3 DNA sequence: TGTGCCAGCAGCCTAGCCCACAGCTCCTACGAGCAGTACTTC.